This paragraph reports one T cell receptor (beta chain). The antigen is not known. The CDR3 length is 16 residues. The V end was cut by 5 bases, the J end by 2 bases, with 19 bases between. The V gene's germline CDR1 is SGHTA and CDR2 FQGNSA. The data stem from a study of long-term antiretroviral therapy in people with HIV. Study outcomes and limitations: Following ART, diversity rose but still fell short of transplant donor controls. Absence of data on ART adherence, viral resistance or therapy changes was noted.

Treatment for all HIV-infected participants took place in the United States. The libraries were made with immunoSEQ v3.0 at survey level. Sequencing aimed to cover about 40,000-55,000 T-cell genomes per sample. Generated by immunoSEQ multiplex PCR, the TCRdb table keeps only in-frame clones and is missing some. Here the sample spans approximately 24,000 clones, roughly 80% being singletons. This clonotype originated in a young man with HIV. The chain joins TRBV7-2 to TRBJ2-7; weak D call: TRBD1 (6 bases). Material: unsorted PBMCs, obtained roughly 5.7 years after starting antiretroviral therapy. In DNA form, the CDR3 reads TGTGCCAGCAGCCTTAAGCCCGGGACACTAACCTACGAGCAGTACTTC. Protein product: CASSLKPGTLTYEQYF.